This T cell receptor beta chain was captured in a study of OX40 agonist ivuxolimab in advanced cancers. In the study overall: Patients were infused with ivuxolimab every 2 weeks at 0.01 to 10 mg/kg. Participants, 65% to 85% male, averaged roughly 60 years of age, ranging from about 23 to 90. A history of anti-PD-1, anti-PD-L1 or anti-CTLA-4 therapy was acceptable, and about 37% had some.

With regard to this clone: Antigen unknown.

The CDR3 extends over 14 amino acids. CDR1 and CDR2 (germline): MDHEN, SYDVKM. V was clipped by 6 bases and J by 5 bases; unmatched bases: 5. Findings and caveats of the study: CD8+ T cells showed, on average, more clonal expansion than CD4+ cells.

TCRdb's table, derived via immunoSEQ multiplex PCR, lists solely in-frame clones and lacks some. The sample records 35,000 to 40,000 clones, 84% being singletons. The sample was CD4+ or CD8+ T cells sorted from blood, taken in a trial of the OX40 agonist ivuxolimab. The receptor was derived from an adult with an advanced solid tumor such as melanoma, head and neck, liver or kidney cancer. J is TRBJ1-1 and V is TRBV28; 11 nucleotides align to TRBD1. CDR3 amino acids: CASRGQGAGTEAFF. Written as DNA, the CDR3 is TGTGCCAGCAGAGGACAGGGGGCTGGAACTGAAGCTTTCTTT.